This TCR beta chain was obtained from a study of blood T cell repertoires in COVID-19. Enrolment of Seattle patients took place during active infection, and they were followed longitudinally. Germline V gene lookup returns CDR1 MRHNA and CDR2 SNTAGT. J gave up 4 bases and V 6 bases, and 5 bases lay outside the gene matches. CDR3 length equals 14 residues. Authors' processing steps: It was from reference gene primer amplification that nucleated cell counts were estimated. Sequencing used immunoSEQ multiplex PCR; TCRdb keeps in-frame clones, though not all of them. V and J calls and clone size follow that table, whereas D and trimming were derived from the DNA. The data hold under 450,000 clones, with 89% observed a single time.

J is TRBJ2-3 and V is TRBV6-4, with 9 bases identical to TRBD1. The sequenced material came from peripheral blood. The clonotype was recovered from a woman aged 40 to 50 with COVID-19, enrolled during active disease. In nucleotides, the CDR3 is TGTGCCAGCAGCCACACAGGGGGCCCAGATACGCAGTATTTT. Protein sequence: CASSHTGGPDTQYF.